This T cell receptor (beta chain) was obtained from a study of shared clonotypes between healthy human individuals. V was trimmed by 3 bases and J by 4 bases, leaving 10 bases between them. Germline loops: CDR1 SNHLY, CDR2 FYNNEI. There are 14 residues in the CDR3. Points from the study as a whole: Collection of samples was limited to blood; tissue repertoires likely differ.

Original analysis: Filtering of immunoSEQ junctional sequences could not match full-length read filtering. The protocol was immunoSEQ multiplex PCR, while the TCRdb copy is restricted to in-frame clones and leaves out a portion. V and J calls and clone size are as listed in that table; D and trimming were resolved from the DNA. The repertoire holds under 600,000 clones, with 95% to 96% as singletons. A CD45RA-negative memory subset and a CD45RA+ naive subset were separated from the CD4+ cells. Worth noting for this clone: The antigen remains unidentified.

The sequence came from a woman aged 25 to 39 in good health. Sequencing was carried out using naive CD4+ T cells sorted from blood. Subset noted: CD45RA+ positively selected. The chain links TRBV2 to TRBJ1-5; D unclear. CDR3 nucleotide sequence: TGTGCCAGCAGTGATGTTTTGGGGAATCAGCCCCAGCATTTT. It yields the protein CASSDVLGNQPQHF.